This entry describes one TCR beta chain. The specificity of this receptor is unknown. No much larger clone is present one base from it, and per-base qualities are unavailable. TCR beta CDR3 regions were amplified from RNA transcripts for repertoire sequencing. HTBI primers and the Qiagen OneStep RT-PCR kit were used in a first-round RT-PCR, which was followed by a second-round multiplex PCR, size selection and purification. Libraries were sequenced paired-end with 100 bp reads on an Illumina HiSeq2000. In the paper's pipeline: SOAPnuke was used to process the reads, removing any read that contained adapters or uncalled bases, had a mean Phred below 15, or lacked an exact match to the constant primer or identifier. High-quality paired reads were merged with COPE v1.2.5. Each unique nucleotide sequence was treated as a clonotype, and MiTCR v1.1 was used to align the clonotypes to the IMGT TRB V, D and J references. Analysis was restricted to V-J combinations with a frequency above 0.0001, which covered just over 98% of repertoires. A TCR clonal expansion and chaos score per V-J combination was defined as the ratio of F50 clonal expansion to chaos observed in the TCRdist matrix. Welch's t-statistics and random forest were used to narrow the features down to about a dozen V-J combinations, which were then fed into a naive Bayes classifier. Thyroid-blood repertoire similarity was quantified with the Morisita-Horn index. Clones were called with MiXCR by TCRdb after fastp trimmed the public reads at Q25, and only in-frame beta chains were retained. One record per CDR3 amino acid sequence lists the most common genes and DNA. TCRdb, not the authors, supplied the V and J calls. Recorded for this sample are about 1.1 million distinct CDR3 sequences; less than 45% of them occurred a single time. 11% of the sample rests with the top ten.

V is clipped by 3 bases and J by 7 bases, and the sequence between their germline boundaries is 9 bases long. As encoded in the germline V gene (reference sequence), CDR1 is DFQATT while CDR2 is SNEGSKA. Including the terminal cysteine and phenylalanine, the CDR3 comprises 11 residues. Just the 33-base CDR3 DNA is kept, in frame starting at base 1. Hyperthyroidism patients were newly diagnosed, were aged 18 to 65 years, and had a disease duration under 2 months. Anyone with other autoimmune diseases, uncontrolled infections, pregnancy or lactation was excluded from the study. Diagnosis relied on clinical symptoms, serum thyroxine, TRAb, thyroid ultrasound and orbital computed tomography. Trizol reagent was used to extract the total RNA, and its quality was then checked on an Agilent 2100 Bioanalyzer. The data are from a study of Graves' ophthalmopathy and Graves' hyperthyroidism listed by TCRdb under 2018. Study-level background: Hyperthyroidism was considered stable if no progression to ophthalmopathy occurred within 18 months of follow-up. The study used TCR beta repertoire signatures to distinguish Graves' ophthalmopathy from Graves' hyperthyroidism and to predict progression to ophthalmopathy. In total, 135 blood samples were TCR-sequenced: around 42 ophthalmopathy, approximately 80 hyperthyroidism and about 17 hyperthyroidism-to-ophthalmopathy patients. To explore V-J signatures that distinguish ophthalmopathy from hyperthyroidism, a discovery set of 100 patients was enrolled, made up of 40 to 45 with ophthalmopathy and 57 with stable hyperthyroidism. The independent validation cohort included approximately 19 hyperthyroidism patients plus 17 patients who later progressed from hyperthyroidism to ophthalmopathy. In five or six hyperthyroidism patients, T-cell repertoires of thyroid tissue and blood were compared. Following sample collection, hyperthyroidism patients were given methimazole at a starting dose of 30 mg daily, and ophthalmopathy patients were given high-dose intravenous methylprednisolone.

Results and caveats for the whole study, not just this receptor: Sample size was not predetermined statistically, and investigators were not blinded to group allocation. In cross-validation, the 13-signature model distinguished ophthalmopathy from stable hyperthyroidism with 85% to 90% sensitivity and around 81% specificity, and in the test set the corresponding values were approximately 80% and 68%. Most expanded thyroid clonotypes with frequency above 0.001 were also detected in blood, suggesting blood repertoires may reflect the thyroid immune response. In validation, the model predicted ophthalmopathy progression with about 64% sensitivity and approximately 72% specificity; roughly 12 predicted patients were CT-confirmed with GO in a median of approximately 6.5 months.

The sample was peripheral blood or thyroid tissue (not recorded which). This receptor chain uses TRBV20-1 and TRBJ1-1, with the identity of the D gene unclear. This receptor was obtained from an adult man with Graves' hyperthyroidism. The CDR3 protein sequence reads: CSARGSGEAFF. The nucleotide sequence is TGCAGTGCTAGGGGTAGTGGTGAAGCTTTCTTT.